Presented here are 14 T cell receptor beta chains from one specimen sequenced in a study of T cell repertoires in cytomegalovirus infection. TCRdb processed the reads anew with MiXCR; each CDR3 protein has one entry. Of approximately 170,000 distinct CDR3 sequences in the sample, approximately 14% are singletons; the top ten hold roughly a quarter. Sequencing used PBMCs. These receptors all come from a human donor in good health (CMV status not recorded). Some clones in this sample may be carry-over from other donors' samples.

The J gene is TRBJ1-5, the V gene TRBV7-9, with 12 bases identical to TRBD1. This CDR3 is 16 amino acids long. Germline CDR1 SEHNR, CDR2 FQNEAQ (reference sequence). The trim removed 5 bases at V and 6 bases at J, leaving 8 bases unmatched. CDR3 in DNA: TGTGCCAGCAGCGACTCCGGGACAGGGGGCGGTCAGCCCCAGCATTTT. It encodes CASSDSGTGGGQPQHF.

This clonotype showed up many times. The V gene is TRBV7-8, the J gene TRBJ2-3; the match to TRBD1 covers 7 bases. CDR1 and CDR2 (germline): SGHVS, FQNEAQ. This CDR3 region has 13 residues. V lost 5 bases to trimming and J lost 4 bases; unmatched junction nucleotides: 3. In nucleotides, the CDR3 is TGTGCCAGCAGCCTCGACAGGGCAGATACGCAGTATTTT. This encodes CASSLDRADTQYF.

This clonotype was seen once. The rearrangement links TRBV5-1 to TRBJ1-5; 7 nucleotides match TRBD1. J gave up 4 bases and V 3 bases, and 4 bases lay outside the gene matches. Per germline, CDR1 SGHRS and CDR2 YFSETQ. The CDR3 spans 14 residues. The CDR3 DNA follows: TGCGCCAGCAGCTGGGGGACAGAAAATCAGCCCCAGCATTTT. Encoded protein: CASSWGTENQPQHF.

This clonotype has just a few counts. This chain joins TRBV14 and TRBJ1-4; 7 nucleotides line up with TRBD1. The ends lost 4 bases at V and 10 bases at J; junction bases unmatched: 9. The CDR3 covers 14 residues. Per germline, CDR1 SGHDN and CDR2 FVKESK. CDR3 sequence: CASSPQGGRGKLFF. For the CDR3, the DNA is TGTGCCAGCAGCCCCCAGGGGGGACGGGGAAAACTGTTTTTT. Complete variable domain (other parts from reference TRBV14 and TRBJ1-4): EAGVTQFPSHSVIEKGQTVTLRCDPISGHDNLYWYRRVMGKEIKFLLHFVKESKQDESGMPNNRFLAERTGGTYSTLKVQPAELEDSGVYFCASSPQGGRGKLFFGSGTQLSVL.

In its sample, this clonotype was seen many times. CDR3 nucleotides: TGCGCCAGCAGCTTGGAACTGAACACTGAAGCTTTCTTT. Translation: CASSLELNTEAFF. This sequence joins TRBV5-1 and TRBJ1-1; D not resolved. V gave up 0 bases and J gave up 0 bases, with 3 bases separating them. CDR1 SGHRS and CDR2 YFSETQ come from the germline V gene. The CDR3 has 13 amino acids. The variable domain in full, completed from reference TRBV5-1 and TRBJ1-1, reads KAGVTQTPRYLIKTRGQQVTLSCSPISGHRSVSWYQQTPGQGLQFLFEYFSETQRNKGNFPGRFSGRQFSNSRSEMNVSTLELGDSALYLCASSLELNTEAFFGQGTRLTVV.

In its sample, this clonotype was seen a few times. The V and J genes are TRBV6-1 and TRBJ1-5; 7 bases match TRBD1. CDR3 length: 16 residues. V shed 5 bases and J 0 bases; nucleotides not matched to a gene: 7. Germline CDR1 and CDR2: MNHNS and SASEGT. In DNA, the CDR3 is TGTGCCAGCAGTCCCCGGACAGGAGTTAGCAATCAGCCCCAGCATTTT. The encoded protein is CASSPRTGVSNQPQHF.

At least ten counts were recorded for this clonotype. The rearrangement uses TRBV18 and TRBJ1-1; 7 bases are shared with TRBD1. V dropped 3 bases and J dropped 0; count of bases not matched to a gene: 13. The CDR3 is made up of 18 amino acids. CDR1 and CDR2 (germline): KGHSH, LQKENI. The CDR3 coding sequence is TGTGCCAGCTCACCTAACACAGGGGCCAAGTTCATGAACACTGAAGCTTTCTTT. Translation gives CASSPNTGAKFMNTEAFF.

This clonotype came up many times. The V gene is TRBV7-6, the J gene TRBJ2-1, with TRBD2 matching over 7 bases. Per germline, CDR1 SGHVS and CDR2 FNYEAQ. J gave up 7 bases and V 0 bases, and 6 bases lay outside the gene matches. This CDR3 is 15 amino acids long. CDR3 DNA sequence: TGTGCCAGCAGCTTAGCGTCAGGGAGGGAGAATGAGCAGTTCTTC. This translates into CASSLASGRENEQFF.

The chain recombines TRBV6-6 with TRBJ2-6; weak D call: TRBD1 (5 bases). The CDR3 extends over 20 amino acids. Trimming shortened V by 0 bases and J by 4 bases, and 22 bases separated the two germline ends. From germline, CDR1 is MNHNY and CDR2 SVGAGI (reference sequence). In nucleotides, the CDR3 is TGTGCCAGCAGTTACTCGACCCCCGCATCTAGATCAGGGGGGGCCAACGTCCTGACTTTC. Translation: CASSYSTPASRSGGANVLTF.

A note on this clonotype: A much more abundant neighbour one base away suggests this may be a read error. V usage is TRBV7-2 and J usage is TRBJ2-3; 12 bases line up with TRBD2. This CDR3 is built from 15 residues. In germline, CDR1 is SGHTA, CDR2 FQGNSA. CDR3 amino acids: CASSSSGRAEDMQYF. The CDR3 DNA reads TGTGCCAGCAGCTCTAGCGGGAGGGCTGAAGATATGCAGTATTTT.

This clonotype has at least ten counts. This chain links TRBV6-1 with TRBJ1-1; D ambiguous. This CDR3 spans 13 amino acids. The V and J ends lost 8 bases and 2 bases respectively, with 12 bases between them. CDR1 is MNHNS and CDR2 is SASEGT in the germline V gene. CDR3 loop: CASLEGGNTEAFF. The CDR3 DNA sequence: TGTGCCAGCCTTGAGGGCGGAAACACTGAAGCTTTCTTT.

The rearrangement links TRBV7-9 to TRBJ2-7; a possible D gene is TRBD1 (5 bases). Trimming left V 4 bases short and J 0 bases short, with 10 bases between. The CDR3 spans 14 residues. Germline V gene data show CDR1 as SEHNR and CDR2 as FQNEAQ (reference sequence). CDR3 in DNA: TGTGCCAGCAGCTGGGGCGGCAACTCCTACGAGCAGTACTTC. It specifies CASSWGGNSYEQYF. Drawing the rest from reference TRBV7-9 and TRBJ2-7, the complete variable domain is DTGVSQNPRHKITKRGQNVTFRCDPISEHNRLYWYRQTLGQGPEFLTYFQNEAQLEKSRLLSDRFSAERPKGSFSTLEIQRTEQGDSAMYLCASSWGGNSYEQYFGPGTRLTVT.

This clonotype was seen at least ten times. This CDR3 is CASSLPPRGETQYF. DNA for the CDR3: TGTGCCAGCAGCTTACCTCCCCGCGGAGAGACCCAGTACTTC. The genes are TRBV7-8 and TRBJ2-5; D is undetermined. CDR3 length: 14 amino acids. CDR1 is SGHVS and CDR2 is FQNEAQ in the germline V gene. The V gene lost 2 bases and the J gene lost 4 bases, with 11 bases spanning the gap.

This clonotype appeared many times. CDR3 in amino acids: CASSLVRYQETQYF. CDR3 sequence (DNA): TGTGCCAGCAGCTTAGTTAGATACCAAGAGACCCAGTACTTC. The genes are TRBV7-8 and TRBJ2-5; D is undetermined. The CDR3 contains 14 residues. CDR1 and CDR2 from the germline V gene are SGHVS and FQNEAQ. Deletions cut 1 base from V and 0 bases from J, with 6 bases between.